This TCR beta chain was identified in a study of identical twins. Study observations and caveats: Zero-insertion results could be subject to partial confounding by invariant MAIT and iNKT cells. Conclusions rested on cross-sectional statistics rather than following the same donors.

This clonotype was picked up many times. Antigen: not known. Through template switching, a universal primer site was introduced, and the cDNA contained unique molecular identifiers. TCRdb called the 5' RACE reads again in MiXCR, with one record for every CDR3 protein. The sample has roughly 570,000 distinct CDR3 sequences, over 8.5% seen once; the top ten hold approximately 3.2%. This CDR3 is built from 14 residues. V dropped 2 bases and J dropped 0 bases, with 5 bases sitting between them. Only healthy Caucasians were enrolled as donors. These data also featured in a second study, about yellow fever vaccine responses in identical twins.

This chain links TRBV12-3 or TRBV12-4 with TRBJ1-3; the D is unclear. The sequenced sample was PBMCs. The receptor's source is a woman aged 18-30 years in good health. CDR3 in DNA: TGTGCCAGCAGTTTATCCAGCTCTGGAAACACCATATATTTT. As protein: CASSLSSSGNTIYF.